This T cell receptor (beta chain) was recorded in a study of T cell repertoires in cytomegalovirus infection. V dropped 7 bases and J dropped 5; count of bases not matched to a gene: 7. The CDR3 is 13 amino acids. CDR1 and CDR2 (germline): MDHEN, SYDVKM. TCRdb called the reads again in MiXCR, with one record for every CDR3 protein. The sample includes fewer than 350,000 distinct CDR3 sequences, almost 30% of them seen just once. In the case of this clonotype: What it binds is not known.

Source: cultured PBMCs, taken from culture after CMV antigen stimulation. This clonotype was sampled from a human donor in good health (CMV status not recorded). Some clones in this sample may be carry-over from other donors' samples. The chain uses TRBV28 and TRBJ1-2, with 7 bases lining up with TRBD1. CDR3: CASMEGARYGYTF. The CDR3 bases are TGTGCCAGCATGGAGGGGGCGCGATATGGCTACACCTTC.